The 10 T cell receptor beta chains listed next were all sequenced from one sample in a study of metastatic and nonmetastatic thyroid tumors. Patients underwent thyroid surgery, and none had received any treatment before it. TCRdb reanalyzed the PCR reads with MiXCR. The sample shows 23,000 or so clones, just over 20% of them seen only once. The sequenced sample consisted of blood. Source of these receptors: a female donor with papillary thyroid cancer or a benign thyroid nodule (not recorded which). Some clones in this sample may be carry-over from other donors' samples.

Only a few counts were recorded for this clone. This chain connects TRBV27 to TRBJ2-6; 9 nucleotides match TRBD1. V shed 4 bases and J 2 bases; nucleotides not matched to a gene: 3. The CDR3 loop spans 16 amino acids. Germline V gene data show CDR1 as MNHEY and CDR2 as SMNVEV (reference sequence). The CDR3 is CASSSTGGAGANVLTF. In DNA, the CDR3 is TGTGCCAGCAGTTCTACAGGGGGCGCTGGGGCCAACGTCCTGACTTTC.

Relative to its sample, this clone is medium-sized. The chain couples TRBV27 to TRBJ1-1, with D unresolved. Trimming took off 6 bases at V and 0 bases at J, with 8 bases between the two ends. This CDR3 comprises 13 residues. CDR1 is MNHEY, CDR2 SMNVEV, per germline (reference sequence). The CDR3 region is CASRGYMNTEAFF. The CDR3 nucleotides are TGTGCCAGCAGAGGGTACATGAACACTGAAGCTTTCTTT.

This clone is medium-sized. V is TRBV28 and J is TRBJ2-7; tentatively, D is TRBD1 or TRBD2 (6 bases each). Trimming stripped 7 bases from V and 6 bases from J, with 13 bases between. The CDR3 consists of 12 residues. Per the germline V gene, CDR1 is MDHEN and CDR2 is SYDVKM. The CDR3 DNA follows: TGTGCCAGCACCCCCGGGGGCGTCGAGCAGTACTTC. This encodes CASTPGGVEQYF.

The gene calls are TRBV11-2 and TRBJ2-1; TRBD1 matches 8 bases. The junction had 5 bases not matched to a gene; V was cut back by 0 bases and J by 7 bases. Germline CDR1 reads SGHAT; CDR2 reads FQNNGV. This CDR3 comprises 15 residues. The DNA of the CDR3 is TGTGCCAGCAGCTTAGAGGGGACAGGAAGGAATGAGCAGTTCTTC. It specifies CASSLEGTGRNEQFF.

V is TRBV12-3 or TRBV12-4 and J is TRBJ2-3, with no clear D. Between the trimmed V and J ends, which lost 1 base and 2 bases, there was a span of 13 bases. The CDR3 loop spans 16 amino acids. Here the CDR3 reads CASSLGSLATTDTQYF. CDR3 nucleotides: TGTGCCAGCAGTTTAGGATCCCTGGCGACCACAGATACGCAGTATTTT.

This clone was detected many times. The rearrangement links TRBV20-1 to TRBJ1-2, with D hard to call. The CDR3 runs to 14 residues. V lost 0 bases, J lost 2 bases, and 10 bases lay in between. Germline lookup yields CDR1 DFQATT and CDR2 SNEGSKA (reference sequence). Written as DNA, the CDR3 is TGCAGTGCTAGAGATTGGGATTCAAACTATGGCTACACCTTC. This translates into CSARDWDSNYGYTF.

The table lists this clone with a few counts. V and J are TRBV12-3 or TRBV12-4 and TRBJ1-6; D remains unclear. V lost 7 bases to trimming and J lost 9 bases, with 4 bases between them. This CDR3 has 10 residues. As DNA, the CDR3 is TGTGCCAGCACGATTTCACCCCTCCACTTT. It is translated as CASTISPLHF.

This clone was seen repeatedly, ten times or more. The J gene is TRBJ2-7, the V gene TRBV20-1, with a possible D match to TRBD2 (7 bases). The CDR3 is 15 amino acids. CDR1 is DFQATT and CDR2 is SNEGSKA in the germline V gene (reference sequence). V was trimmed by 2 bases and J by 5 bases, leaving 19 bases between them. The CDR3 reads CSARSLRGGVDEQYF. The CDR3 DNA sequence: TGCAGTGCTAGATCCCTAAGGGGGGGAGTAGACGAGCAGTACTTC.

This clone was counted at least ten times. The J gene is TRBJ1-4, the V gene TRBV29-1, with 11 bases that match TRBD1. The V gene's germline CDR1 is SQVTM and CDR2 ANQGSEA. V shed 7 bases and J 12 bases; nucleotides not matched to a gene: 10. CDR3 length: 13 amino acids. The CDR3 spells CSGTGGAGMELFF. The CDR3 region has the DNA TGCAGCGGGACAGGGGGCGCAGGGATGGAACTGTTTTTT.

In this sample, this clone turned up once. The gene calls are TRBV7-2 and TRBJ2-2; 10 bases map to TRBD2. Germline assignment: CDR1 SGHTA and CDR2 FQGNSA. CDR3 size: 16 residues. Unmatched junction bases numbered 14, after V lost 2 bases and J lost 14 bases. Here the CDR3 DNA reads TGTGCCAGCAGCTTAAGCGGGAGGGCCGGGACCGGGTATCTGTTTTTT. It encodes CASSLSGRAGTGYLFF.